This is a list of T cell receptor beta chains from one sample in a study of early T cells in non-severe SARS-CoV-2 infection. TCRdb redid the calling of the 5' RACE reads with MiXCR, one entry per CDR3 protein. Among approximately 26,000 distinct CDR3 sequences listed, 4.4% were seen once. Sequenced material: whole blood. These receptors originate from an adult who was a healthcare worker with PCR-confirmed SARS-CoV-2 infection or an uninfected control (not recorded which). CDR3s include the opening cysteine and the closing phenylalanine or tryptophan.

CDR3,V,J
CASSPQQGSPLHF,TRBV7-9,TRBJ1-6
CSVDRQGTGQPQHF,TRBV29-1,TRBJ1-5
CASSLPKLLAGGSYNEQFF,TRBV7-9,TRBJ2-1
CASSLAGGLSNQPQHF,TRBV12-3/TRBV12-4,TRBJ1-5
CASSLVPAGGGYEQYF,TRBV5-1,TRBJ2-7
CASSPGTSFTDTQYF,TRBV18,TRBJ2-3
CSVEPPVVAGTGTDTQYF,TRBV29-1,TRBJ2-3
CATSRDHRTESTDTQYF,TRBV15,TRBJ2-3
CSAGTRGGETQYF,TRBV20-1,TRBJ2-5
CASSKEQGAHTEAFF,TRBV7-2,TRBJ1-1
CASSSWDSYNEQFF,TRBV7-2,TRBJ2-1
CASSRRRTGDGNSNQPQHF,TRBV5-5,TRBJ1-5
CASSPRTPSGPTNEKLFF,TRBV6-5,TRBJ1-4
CATRGVGQETQYF,TRBV10-3,TRBJ2-5
CASSQVEQWNSPLHF,TRBV4-2,TRBJ1-6
CATSDPQPSGVISYNEQFF,TRBV24-1,TRBJ2-1
CAWTFLGSPVETQYF,TRBV30,TRBJ2-5
CASSPNTGTGQLFF,TRBV9,TRBJ1-4
CASSSGRAVGLETQYF,TRBV12-3/TRBV12-4,TRBJ2-5
CSVEVEGPNQPQHF,TRBV29-1,TRBJ1-5
CSARDQGPGGTEAFF,TRBV20-1,TRBJ1-1
CSARDLGLADEQYF,TRBV20-1,TRBJ2-7
CSAPKRDLWVSPLHF,TRBV20-1,TRBJ1-6
CASRGQGGEQFF,TRBV6-5,TRBJ2-1
CASSGQENTEAFF,TRBV5-1,TRBJ1-1
CASAAGAAGNQPQHF,TRBV12-3/TRBV12-4,TRBJ1-5
CASSERTEEAFF,TRBV12-3/TRBV12-4,TRBJ1-1
CASSWGLAAGELFF,TRBV7-2,TRBJ2-2
CSALRGQGANGELFF,TRBV20-1,TRBJ2-2
CASSLVRHGELFF,TRBV5-1,TRBJ2-2
CAISEDRGHQPQHF,TRBV10-3,TRBJ1-5
CASSQLDGRSGNTIYF,TRBV7-9,TRBJ1-3
CASSMPSAGELFF,TRBV19,TRBJ2-2
CAWRATSGRAYNEQFF,TRBV30,TRBJ2-1
CSATIAGGTGELFF,TRBV20-1,TRBJ2-2
CASSTHGQGGGREAFF,TRBV7-2,TRBJ1-1
CASSAVFGANVLTF,TRBV28,TRBJ2-6
CASSLVPRIGEQFF,TRBV11-1,TRBJ2-1
CASNAGTGASPLHF,TRBV6-2/TRBV6-3,TRBJ1-6
CASSGGTSGADEQFF,TRBV6-2/TRBV6-3,TRBJ2-1
CASSVDRAPMIELFF,TRBV19,TRBJ2-2
CASSLGGAKETQYF,TRBV5-1,TRBJ2-5
CASSPSSVSGEQFF,TRBV11-3,TRBJ2-1
CASEGNSYEQYF,TRBV28,TRBJ2-7
CASSYRQGYEQYF,TRBV7-2,TRBJ2-7
CASSLVTGVETQYF,TRBV7-2,TRBJ2-5